This T cell receptor (beta chain) was recorded in a study of T cell repertoires in cytomegalovirus infection. Germline V CDR1 and CDR2: SGHTA, FQGNSA. This CDR3 is 14 amino acids long. Trimming shortened V by 3 bases and J by 8 bases, and 16 bases separated the two germline ends. MiXCR was run by TCRdb on the reads, yielding one entry per CDR3 protein. The table lists some 590,000 distinct CDR3 sequences, under 45% of them singletons, with over 45% in the top ten. This clonotype was seen many times. Its specificity is unknown. The sample consisted of cultured PBMCs, taken from culture after CMV antigen stimulation. This TCR was sampled from a human donor in good health (CMV status not recorded). Some clones in this sample may be carry-over from other donors' samples. This chain connects TRBV7-2 to TRBJ1-2; D ambiguous. The CDR3 DNA reads as TGTGCCAGCAGCTTCTCCCGGACCACGGAGGGCTACACCTTC. Its protein is CASSFSRTTEGYTF.